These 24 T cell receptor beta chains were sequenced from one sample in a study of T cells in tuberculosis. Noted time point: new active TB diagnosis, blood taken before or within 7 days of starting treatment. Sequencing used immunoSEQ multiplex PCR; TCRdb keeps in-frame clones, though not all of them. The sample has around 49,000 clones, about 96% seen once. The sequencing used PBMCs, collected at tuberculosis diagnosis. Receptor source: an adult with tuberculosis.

As DNA, the CDR3 is TGTGCCAGCAAAGGACTAGCGGTTTCCGGGGAGCTGTTTTTT. Translating gives CASKGLAVSGELFF. The chain links TRBV27 to TRBJ2-2, with 10 bases aligning to TRBD2. There are 14 residues in the CDR3. J lost 6 bases, V lost 7 bases, and 5 bases had no gene match. Germline CDR1 reads MNHEY; CDR2 reads SMNVEV (reference sequence).

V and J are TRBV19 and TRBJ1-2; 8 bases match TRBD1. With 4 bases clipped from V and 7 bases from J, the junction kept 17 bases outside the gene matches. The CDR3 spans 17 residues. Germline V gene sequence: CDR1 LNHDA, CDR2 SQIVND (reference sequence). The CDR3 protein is CASSTEDRVINQAGYTF. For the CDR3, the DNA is TGTGCCAGTAGTACGGAGGACAGGGTGATAAACCAAGCTGGCTACACCTTC. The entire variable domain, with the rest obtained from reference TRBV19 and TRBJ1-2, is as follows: DGGITQSPKYLFRKEGQNVTLSCEQNLNHDAMYWYRQDPGQGLRLIYYSQIVNDFQKGDIAEGYSVSREKKESFPLTVTSAQKNPTAFYLCASSTEDRVINQAGYTFGSGTRLTVV.

This CDR3 is CASSTGRSVTGELFF. As DNA, the CDR3 is TGTGCCAGCTCTACTGGGAGGTCGGTCACCGGGGAGCTGTTTTTT. The rearrangement links TRBV27 to TRBJ2-2; D may be TRBD2 (6 bases). CDR1 MNHEY and CDR2 SMNVEV come from the germline V gene (reference sequence). Trimming shortened V by 8 bases and J by 4 bases, and 17 bases separated the two germline ends. The CDR3 covers 15 residues.

CDR3 DNA sequence: TGTGCCAATCGCGGGGGCCCTGACTCCTACAATGAGCAGTTCTTC. It is translated as CANRGGPDSYNEQFF. The chain joins TRBV6-6 to TRBJ2-1, with D possibly being TRBD2 (7 bases). The germline CDR1 and CDR2 sequences are MNHNY and SVGAGI (reference sequence). The V end was cut by 10 bases, the J end by 0 bases, with 16 bases between. CDR3 length equals 15 residues.

CDR3: CSVERTGPNYGYTF. CDR3 bases: TGCAGCGTTGAAAGGACAGGGCCCAACTATGGCTACACCTTC. The chain joins TRBV29-1 to TRBJ1-2; 8 bases map to TRBD1. Trimming at V came to 2 bases and at J to 2 bases, leaving 4 bases not matched to a gene. Germline CDR1 is SQVTM and CDR2 is ANQGSEA. This CDR3 comprises 14 residues.

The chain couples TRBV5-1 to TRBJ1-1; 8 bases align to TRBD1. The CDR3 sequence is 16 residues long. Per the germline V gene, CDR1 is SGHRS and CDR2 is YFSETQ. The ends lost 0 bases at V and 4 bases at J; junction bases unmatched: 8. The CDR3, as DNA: TGCGCCAGCAGCTTGGGGCTTGGACAGGGTCGCACTGAAGCTTTCTTT. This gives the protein CASSLGLGQGRTEAFF.

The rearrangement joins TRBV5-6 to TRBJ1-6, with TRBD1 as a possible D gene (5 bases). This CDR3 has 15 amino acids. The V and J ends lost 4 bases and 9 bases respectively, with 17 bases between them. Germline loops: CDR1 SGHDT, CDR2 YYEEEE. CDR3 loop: CASSPGTRLGSPLHF. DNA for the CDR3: TGTGCCAGCAGCCCTGGGACTCGCCTCGGTTCACCCCTCCACTTT.

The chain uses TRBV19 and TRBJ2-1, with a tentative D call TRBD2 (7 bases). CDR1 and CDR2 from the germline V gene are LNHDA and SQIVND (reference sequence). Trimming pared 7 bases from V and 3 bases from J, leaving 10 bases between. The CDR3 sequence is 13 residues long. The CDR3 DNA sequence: TGTGCCAGTAAGGGGGACTACTACAATGAGCAGTTCTTC. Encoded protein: CASKGDYYNEQFF.

The CDR3 region is CASSKAQANTEAFF. The DNA of the CDR3 is TGTGCCAGCAGTAAAGCACAGGCGAACACTGAAGCTTTCTTT. This chain joins TRBV6-5 and TRBJ1-1; D might be TRBD1 (5 bases). The germline gives CDR1 MNHEY, CDR2 SVGAGI. Trimming left V 5 bases short and J 1 base short, with 11 bases between. This CDR3 region has 14 residues.

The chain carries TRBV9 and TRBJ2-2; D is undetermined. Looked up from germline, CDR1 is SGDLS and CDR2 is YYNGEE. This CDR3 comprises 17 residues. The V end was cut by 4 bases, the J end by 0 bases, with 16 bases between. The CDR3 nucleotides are TGTGCCAGCAGCTCCGAGGTTTGGGTTTCGAACACCGGGGAGCTGTTTTTT. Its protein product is CASSSEVWVSNTGELFF.

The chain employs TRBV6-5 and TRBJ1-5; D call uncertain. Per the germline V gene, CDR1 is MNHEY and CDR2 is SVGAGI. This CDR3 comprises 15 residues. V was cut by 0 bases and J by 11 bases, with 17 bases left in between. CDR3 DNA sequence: TGTGCCAGCAGTTACTCCGCCTCGACCGCCCAGGCCCAGCATTTT. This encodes CASSYSASTAQAQHF.

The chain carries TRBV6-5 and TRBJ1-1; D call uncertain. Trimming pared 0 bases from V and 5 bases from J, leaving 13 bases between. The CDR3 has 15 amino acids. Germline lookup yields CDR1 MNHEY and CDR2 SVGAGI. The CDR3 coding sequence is TGTGCCAGCAGTTACTCACCCCTGGGAGGTACTGAAGCTTTCTTT. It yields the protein CASSYSPLGGTEAFF.

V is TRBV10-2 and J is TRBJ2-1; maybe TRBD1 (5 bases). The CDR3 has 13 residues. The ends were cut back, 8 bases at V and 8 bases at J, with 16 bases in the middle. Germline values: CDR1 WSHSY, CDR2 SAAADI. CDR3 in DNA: TGCGCCAGCGCTCACCTTAGGGGTCATGAGCAGTTCTTC. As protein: CASAHLRGHEQFF.

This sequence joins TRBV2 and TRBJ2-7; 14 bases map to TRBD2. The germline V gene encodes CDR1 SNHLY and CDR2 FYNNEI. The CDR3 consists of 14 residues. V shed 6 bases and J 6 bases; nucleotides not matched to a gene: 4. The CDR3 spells CASSPGLAGVEQYF. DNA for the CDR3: TGTGCCAGCAGCCCGGGACTAGCGGGAGTCGAGCAGTACTTC.

DNA of the CDR3: TGTGCCAGCAGCTTAATCTTGAGCACAGATACGCAGTATTTT. Encoded protein: CASSLILSTDTQYF. V gene TRBV7-2 combines with J gene TRBJ2-3; no firm D call. From germline, CDR1 is SGHTA and CDR2 FQGNSA. The ends were cut back, 2 bases at V and 0 bases at J, with 6 bases in the middle. The CDR3 has 14 amino acids.

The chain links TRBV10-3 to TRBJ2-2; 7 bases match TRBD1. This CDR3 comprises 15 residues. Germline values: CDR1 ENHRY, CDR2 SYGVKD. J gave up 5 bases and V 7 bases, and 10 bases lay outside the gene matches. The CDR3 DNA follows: TGTGCCATCAAAGGGGAGACAGGGTTTACCGGGGAGCTGTTTTTT. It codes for CAIKGETGFTGELFF.

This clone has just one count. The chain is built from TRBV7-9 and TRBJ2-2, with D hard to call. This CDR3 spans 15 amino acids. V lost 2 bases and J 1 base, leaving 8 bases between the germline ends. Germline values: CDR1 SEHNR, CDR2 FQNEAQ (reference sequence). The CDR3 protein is CASSLSAGNTGELFF. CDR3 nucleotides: TGTGCCAGCAGCTTAAGTGCCGGGAACACCGGGGAGCTGTTTTTT.

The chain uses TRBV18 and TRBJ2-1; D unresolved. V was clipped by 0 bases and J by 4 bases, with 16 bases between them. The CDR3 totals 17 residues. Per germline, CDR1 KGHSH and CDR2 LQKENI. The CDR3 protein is CASSPPVRTAGYNEQFF. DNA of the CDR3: TGTGCCAGCTCACCACCAGTAAGAACAGCCGGTTACAATGAGCAGTTCTTC. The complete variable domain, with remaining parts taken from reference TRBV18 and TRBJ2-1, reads NAGVMQNPRHLVRRRGQEARLRCSPMKGHSHVYWYRQLPEEGLKFMVYLQKENIIDESGMPKERFSAEFPKEGPSILRIQQVVRGDSAAYFCASSPPVRTAGYNEQFFGPGTRLTVL.

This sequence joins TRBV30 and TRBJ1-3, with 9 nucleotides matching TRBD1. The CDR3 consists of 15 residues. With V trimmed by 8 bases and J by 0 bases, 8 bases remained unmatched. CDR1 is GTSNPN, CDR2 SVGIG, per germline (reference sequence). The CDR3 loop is CAGHGQGSSGNTIYF. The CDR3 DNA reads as TGTGCCGGCCACGGACAGGGGAGCTCTGGAAACACCATATATTTT.

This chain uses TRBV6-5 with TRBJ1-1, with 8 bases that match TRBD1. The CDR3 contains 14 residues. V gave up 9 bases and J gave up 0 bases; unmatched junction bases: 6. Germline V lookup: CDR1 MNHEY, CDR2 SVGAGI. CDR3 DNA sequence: TGTGCCAGTGGACAGGGTCTGTTGAACACTGAAGCTTTCTTT. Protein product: CASGQGLLNTEAFF.

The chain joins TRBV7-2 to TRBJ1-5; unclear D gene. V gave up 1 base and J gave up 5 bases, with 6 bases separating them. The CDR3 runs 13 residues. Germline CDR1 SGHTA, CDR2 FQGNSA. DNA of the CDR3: TGTGCCAGCAGCTTAGTGGGCTATCAGCCCCAGCATTTT. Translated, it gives CASSLVGYQPQHF.

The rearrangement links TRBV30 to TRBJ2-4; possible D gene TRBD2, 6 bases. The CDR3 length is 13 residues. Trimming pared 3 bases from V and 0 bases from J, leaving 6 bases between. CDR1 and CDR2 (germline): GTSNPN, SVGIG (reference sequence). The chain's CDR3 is CAWRGLAKNIQYF. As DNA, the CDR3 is TGTGCCTGGAGGGGACTAGCCAAAAACATTCAGTACTTC. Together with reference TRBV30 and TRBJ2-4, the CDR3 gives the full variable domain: SQTIHQWPATLVQPVGSPLSLECTVEGTSNPNLYWYRQAAGRGLQLLFYSVGIGQISSEVPQNLSASRPQDRQFILSSKKLLLSDSGFYLCAWRGLAKNIQYFGAGTRLSVL.

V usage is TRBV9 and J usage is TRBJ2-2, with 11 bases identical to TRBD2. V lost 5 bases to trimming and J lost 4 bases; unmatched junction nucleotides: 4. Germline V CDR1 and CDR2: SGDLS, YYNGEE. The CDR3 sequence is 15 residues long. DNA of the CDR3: TGTGCCAGCAGGTCCGGGACTAGCGGCACCGGGGAGCTGTTTTTT. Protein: CASRSGTSGTGELFF.

The CDR3 reads CASSLSTGQGYEQYF. The CDR3 bases are TGTGCCAGCAGCTTAAGTACCGGACAGGGCTACGAGCAGTACTTC. This sequence joins TRBV7-2 and TRBJ2-7, with TRBD1 matching over 8 bases. Unmatched junction bases numbered 6, after V lost 2 bases and J lost 3 bases. The CDR3 totals 15 residues. The germline V gene has CDR1 SGHTA and CDR2 FQGNSA.